Below, 16 T cell receptor beta chains from the same sample are listed, as sequenced in a study of immune evolution from preneoplasia to lung adenocarcinoma. Some clones are missing from TCRdb's copy, which holds only in-frame ones; the method was immunoSEQ multiplex PCR. The sample gives approximately 8,800 clones, 81% of which show up once; under 3.5% is in the top ten. Sequenced: FFPE lung adenocarcinoma in situ tissue. The source of these receptors is a person aged 70 to 85 with lung adenocarcinoma.

The genes are TRBV28 and TRBJ2-3; TRBD2 aligns across 7 bases. V was pared by 3 bases and J by 0 bases, with 3 bases of the junction left unmatched. Looked up from germline, CDR1 is MDHEN and CDR2 is SYDVKM. The CDR3 totals 15 residues. The CDR3 loop is CASSLRGRSTDTQYF. The CDR3 DNA sequence: TGTGCCAGCAGTTTGCGCGGGAGAAGCACAGATACGCAGTATTTT.

The chain links TRBV5-6 to TRBJ1-1, with D uncertain. CDR1 is SGHDT and CDR2 is YYEEEE in the germline V gene. The CDR3 consists of 16 residues. Trimming removed 4 bases at V and 4 bases at J, with 20 bases between. CDR3 protein: CASSVIDSAGSTEAFF. DNA of the CDR3: TGTGCCAGCAGCGTAATAGACTCCGCGGGGTCCACTGAAGCTTTCTTT. Filled out from reference TRBV5-6 and TRBJ1-1, the complete variable domain reads DAGVTQSPTHLIKTRGQQVTLRCSPKSGHDTVSWYQQALGQGPQFIFQYYEEEERQRGNFPDRFSGHQFPNYSSELNVNALLLGDSALYLCASSVIDSAGSTEAFFGQGTRLTVV.

This CDR3 is CASSGEDRVNTGELFF. The DNA for the CDR3 is TGTGCCAGCAGTGGGGAGGACAGGGTGAACACCGGGGAGCTGTTTTTT. The V and J genes are TRBV2 and TRBJ2-2; 8 positions agree with TRBD1. V shed 4 bases, J shed 1 base, and the junction held 5 bases outside the gene matches. The CDR3 has 16 amino acids. CDR1 SNHLY and CDR2 FYNNEI come from the germline V gene.

The J gene is TRBJ1-2, the V gene TRBV6-5, with a tentative D call TRBD1 (6 bases). Germline V gene lookup returns CDR1 MNHEY and CDR2 SVGAGI. V was shortened by 6 bases and J by 0 bases, with 11 bases between the two germline ends. This CDR3 region has 14 residues. The CDR3 sequence: CASRGDTPNYGYTF. Written as DNA, the CDR3 is TGTGCCAGCAGGGGGGACACTCCTAACTATGGCTACACCTTC.

The chain has TRBV5-1 and TRBJ1-6, with D unresolved. Trimming cost V 0 bases and J 5 bases, with 9 bases left between them. The CDR3 contains 15 residues. Germline values: CDR1 SGHRS, CDR2 YFSETQ. The CDR3 region has the DNA TGCGCCAGCAGCTTGGGGCCGACCAATAATTCACCCCTCCACTTT. This translates into CASSLGPTNNSPLHF.

V is TRBV14 and J is TRBJ1-5; D perhaps matches TRBD1 (5 bases). V was pared by 4 bases and J by 4 bases, with 8 bases between. The CDR3 length is 13 residues. Germline CDR1 and CDR2: SGHDN and FVKESK. The CDR3 nucleotides are TGTGCCAGCAGCCGGGGCCCTAATCAGCCCCAGCATTTT. Translated, it gives CASSRGPNQPQHF. The entire variable domain, with the rest obtained from reference TRBV14 and TRBJ1-5, is as follows: EAGVTQFPSHSVIEKGQTVTLRCDPISGHDNLYWYRRVMGKEIKFLLHFVKESKQDESGMPNNRFLAERTGGTYSTLKVQPAELEDSGVYFCASSRGPNQPQHFGDGTRLSIL.

The V and J genes are TRBV7-9 and TRBJ2-5; 7 bases line up with TRBD1. The CDR3 extends over 15 amino acids. Germline CDR1 reads SEHNR; CDR2 reads FQNEAQ (reference sequence). The J segment lost 5 bases and the V segment lost 5 bases, leaving 11 bases of the junction unmatched. The CDR3, as DNA: TGTGCCAGCAGCCCGTGGACAGGAGAAAAGGAGACCCAGTACTTC. Translation: CASSPWTGEKETQYF.

The V call is TRBV28, the J call TRBJ2-1; the match to TRBD2 covers 10 bases. The germline V gene has CDR1 MDHEN and CDR2 SYDVKM. The V and J ends lost 8 bases and 5 bases, in that order; junction bases with no gene match: 12. The CDR3 length is 16 residues. For the CDR3, the DNA is TGTGCCAGCGGGCTGCCCCGGACTAGCGGCAACAATGAGCAGTTCTTC. Translated: CASGLPRTSGNNEQFF. Full variable domain (missing parts from reference TRBV28 and TRBJ2-1): DVKVTQSSRYLVKRTGEKVFLECVQDMDHENMFWYRQDPGLGLRLIYFSYDVKMKEKGDIPEGYSVSREKKERFSLILESASTNQTSMYLCASGLPRTSGNNEQFFGPGTRLTVL.

J is TRBJ2-7 and V is TRBV7-9; D unclear. Trimming cost V 4 bases and J 6 bases, with 13 bases left between them. The germline CDR1 and CDR2 sequences are SEHNR and FQNEAQ (reference sequence). The CDR3 has 13 amino acids. In nucleotides, the CDR3 is TGTGCCAGCAGCTCCTCCCCAGGCAGCGAGCAGTACTTC. Protein: CASSSSPGSEQYF.

The sample holds one count of this clone. The chain is built from TRBV7-8 and TRBJ2-1; D remains unclear. The length of the CDR3 is 16 residues. Germline assignment: CDR1 SGHVS and CDR2 FQNEAQ. V shed 1 base and J shed 3 bases, with 13 bases lying between them. The DNA of the CDR3 is TGTGCCAGCAGCTTAGGGGTATCCTCCAGCTACAATGAGCAGTTCTTC. Amino acid sequence: CASSLGVSSSYNEQFF.

The chain combines TRBV7-8 with TRBJ1-4; no reliable D call. Germline CDR1 is SGHVS and CDR2 is FQNEAQ. The CDR3 extends over 12 amino acids. Deletions cut 6 bases from V and 5 bases from J, with 7 bases between. CDR3 in amino acids: CASRGLNEKLFF. The CDR3 nucleotides are TGTGCCAGCAGGGGGTTAAATGAAAAACTGTTTTTT. Filled out from reference TRBV7-8 and TRBJ1-4, the complete variable domain reads GAGVSQSPRYKVAKRGQDVALRCDPISGHVSLFWYQQALGQGPEFLTYFQNEAQLDKSGLPSDRFFAERPEGSVSTLKIQRTQQEDSAVYLCASRGLNEKLFFGSGTQLSVL.

The chain joins TRBV5-4 to TRBJ1-5, with D unclear. This CDR3 has 11 residues. Trimming took off 4 bases at V and 4 bases at J, with 3 bases between the two ends. Germline V gives CDR1 SGHNT, CDR2 YYREEE (reference sequence). In nucleotides, the CDR3 is TGTGCCAGCAGCCCTAATCAGCCCCAGCATTTT. Its translation is CASSPNQPQHF.

Worth noting for this clone: One end of the junction is discordant with germline, which a read error may explain. This chain connects TRBV27 to TRBJ2-1; TRBD1 agrees at 9 bases. CDR3 length: 15 residues. Germline assignment: CDR1 MNHEY and CDR2 SMNVEV (reference sequence). CDR3 in amino acids: CASRLGQGRYSEQFF. CDR3 DNA sequence: TGTGCCAGCAGACTCGGACAGGGGCGGTACAGTGAGCAGTTCTTC.

The chain joins TRBV7-8 to TRBJ2-5; perhaps TRBD1 as D (6 bases). V lost 8 bases to trimming and J lost 4 bases, with 26 bases between them. The CDR3 spans 17 residues. Germline V gene sequence: CDR1 SGHVS, CDR2 FQNEAQ. CDR3 residues: CASALAPTGSSGETQYF. The DNA for the CDR3 is TGTGCCAGCGCCCTGGCCCCAACAGGGTCCTCGGGAGAGACCCAGTACTTC.

The rearrangement uses TRBV19 and TRBJ1-6, with D perhaps TRBD1 (6 bases). Germline V gives CDR1 LNHDA, CDR2 SQIVND (reference sequence). V was clipped by 9 bases and J by 7 bases, with 16 bases between them. The CDR3 contains 14 residues. CDR3 amino acids: CASQNRVVNSPLHF. The CDR3 DNA is TGTGCCAGCCAAAACAGGGTGGTAAATTCACCCCTCCACTTT. The full variable domain, rest sourced from reference TRBV19 and TRBJ1-6, is DGGITQSPKYLFRKEGQNVTLSCEQNLNHDAMYWYRQDPGQGLRLIYYSQIVNDFQKGDIAEGYSVSREKKESFPLTVTSAQKNPTAFYLCASQNRVVNSPLHFGNGTRLTVT.

The chain combines TRBV19 with TRBJ2-2, with D tentatively TRBD2 (6 bases). Trimming pared 9 bases from V and 0 bases from J, leaving 14 bases between. The CDR3 covers 15 residues. Germline V gene lookup returns CDR1 LNHDA and CDR2 SQIVND (reference sequence). This CDR3 reads CARPMGGPNTGELFF. The CDR3 region has the DNA TGTGCCAGACCCATGGGGGGACCGAACACCGGGGAGCTGTTTTTT.